This T cell receptor beta chain was identified during a study of cytomegalovirus exposure and HLA in healthy donors. Clones were read by immunoSEQ multiplex PCR, and TCRdb kept only the in-frame ones, dropping some. The sample has 220,000 or so clones; approximately 87% are singletons. Germline CDR1 is SNHLY and CDR2 is FYNNEI. This CDR3 is 13 amino acids long. Trimming took 5 bases from V and 7 from J, leaving 11 bases between them. This sequence joins TRBV2 and TRBJ1-4; D is possibly TRBD1 (5 bases). Sequencing was carried out using PBMCs. The receptor was isolated from a young woman in good health and CMV-seronegative. The CDR3 DNA follows: TGTGCCAGCAGTCGACAGCGAGGTGAAAAACTGTTTTTT. This codes for CASSRQRGEKLFF.